The TCR beta chain under discussion was sequenced for a study of blood T cell repertoires in COVID-19. Overall study: The origin of the acute and convalescent COVID-19 samples was the United States, Italy and Spain. PBMCs, B-cell-depleted T cells, or T cells provided the cDNA or gDNA that made up the material.

Cohort allocation depended upon clinical history that participants reported. Sequencing was performed with immunoSEQ multiplex PCR; in TCRdb, only in-frame clones are kept and a portion is missing. The sample records about 240,000 clones, approximately 90% being singletons. The germline V gene has CDR1 LGHNA and CDR2 YSLEER. Deletions cut 1 base from V and 6 bases from J, with 5 bases between. The CDR3 sequence is 12 residues long. The chain has TRBV4-3 and TRBJ2-3; no definite D call. The clonotype comes from a man between 40 and 49 years old who had recovered from COVID-19. The source material was PBMCs or T cells enriched from blood (not recorded which). In DNA form, the CDR3 reads TGCGCCAGCAGCCAAGCATCCGATACGCAGTATTTT. Protein product: CASSQASDTQYF.